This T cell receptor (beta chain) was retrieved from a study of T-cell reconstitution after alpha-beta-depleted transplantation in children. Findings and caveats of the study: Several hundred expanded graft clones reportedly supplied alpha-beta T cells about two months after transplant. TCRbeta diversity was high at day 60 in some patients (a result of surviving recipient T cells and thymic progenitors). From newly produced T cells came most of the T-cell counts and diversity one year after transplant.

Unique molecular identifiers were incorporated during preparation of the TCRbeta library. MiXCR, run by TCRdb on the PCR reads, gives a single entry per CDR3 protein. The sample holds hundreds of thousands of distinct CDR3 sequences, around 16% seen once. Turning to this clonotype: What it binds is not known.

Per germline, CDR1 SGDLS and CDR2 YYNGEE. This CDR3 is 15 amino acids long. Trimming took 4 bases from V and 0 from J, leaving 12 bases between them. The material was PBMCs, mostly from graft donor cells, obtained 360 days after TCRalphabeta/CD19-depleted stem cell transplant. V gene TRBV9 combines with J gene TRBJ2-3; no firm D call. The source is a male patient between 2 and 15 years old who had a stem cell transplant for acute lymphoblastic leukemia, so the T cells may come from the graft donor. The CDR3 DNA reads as TGTGCCAGCAGCCCTCTAACCCCTAGCACAGATACGCAGTATTTT. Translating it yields CASSPLTPSTDTQYF.